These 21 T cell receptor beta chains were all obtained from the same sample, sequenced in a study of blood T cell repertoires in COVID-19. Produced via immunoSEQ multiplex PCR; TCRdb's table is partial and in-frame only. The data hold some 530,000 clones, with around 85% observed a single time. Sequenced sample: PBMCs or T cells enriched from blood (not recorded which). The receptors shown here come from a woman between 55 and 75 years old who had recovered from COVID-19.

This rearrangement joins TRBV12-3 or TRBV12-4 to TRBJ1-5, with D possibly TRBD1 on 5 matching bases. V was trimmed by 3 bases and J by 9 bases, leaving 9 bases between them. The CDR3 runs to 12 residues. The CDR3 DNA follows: TGTGCCAGCAGTTTGAGGGGAGGGCCCCAGCATTTT. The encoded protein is CASSLRGGPQHF.

CDR3 loop: CASSLGVNYGYTF. The CDR3 region has the DNA TGTGCCAGCAGCCTCGGGGTTAACTATGGCTACACCTTC. The rearrangement links TRBV28 to TRBJ1-2; no firm D call. The germline V gene encodes CDR1 MDHEN and CDR2 SYDVKM. Trimming stripped 6 bases from V and 1 base from J, with 9 bases between. CDR3 length equals 13 residues.

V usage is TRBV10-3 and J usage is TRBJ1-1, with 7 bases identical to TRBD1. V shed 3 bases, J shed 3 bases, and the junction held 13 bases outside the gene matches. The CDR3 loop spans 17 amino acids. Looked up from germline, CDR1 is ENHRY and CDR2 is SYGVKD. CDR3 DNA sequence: TGTGCCATCAGTGACCGAAGAGGGGGCGGTTTGGACACTGAAGCTTTCTTT. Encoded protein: CAISDRRGGGLDTEAFF.

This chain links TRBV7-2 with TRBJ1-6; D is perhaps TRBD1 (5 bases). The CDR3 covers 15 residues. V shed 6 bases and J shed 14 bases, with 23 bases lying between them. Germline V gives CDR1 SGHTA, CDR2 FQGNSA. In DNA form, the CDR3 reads TGTGCCAGCAGTCTCGAGAATTACAGGTCTCGGGCCCTCCACTTT. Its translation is CASSLENYRSRALHF.

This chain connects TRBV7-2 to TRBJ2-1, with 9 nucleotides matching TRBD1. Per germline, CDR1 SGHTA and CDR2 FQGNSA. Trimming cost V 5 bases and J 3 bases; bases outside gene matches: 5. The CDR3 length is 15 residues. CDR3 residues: CASSPWTGDYNEQFF. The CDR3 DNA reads TGTGCCAGCAGCCCTTGGACAGGGGACTACAATGAGCAGTTCTTC.

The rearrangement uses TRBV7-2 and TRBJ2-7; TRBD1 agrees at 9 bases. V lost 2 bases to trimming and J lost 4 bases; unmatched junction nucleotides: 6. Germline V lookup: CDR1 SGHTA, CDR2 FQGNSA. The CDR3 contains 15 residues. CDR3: CASSLRGQGFYEQYV. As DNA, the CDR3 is TGTGCCAGCAGCTTAAGAGGACAGGGGTTTTACGAGCAGTACGTC.

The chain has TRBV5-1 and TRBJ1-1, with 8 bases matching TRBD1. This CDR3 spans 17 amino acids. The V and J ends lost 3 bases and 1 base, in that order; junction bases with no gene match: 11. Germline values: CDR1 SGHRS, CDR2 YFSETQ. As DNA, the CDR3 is TGCGCCAGCAGCTCCCAAGGACAGGGAGGGGGGAACACTGAAGCTTTCTTT. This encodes CASSSQGQGGGNTEAFF.

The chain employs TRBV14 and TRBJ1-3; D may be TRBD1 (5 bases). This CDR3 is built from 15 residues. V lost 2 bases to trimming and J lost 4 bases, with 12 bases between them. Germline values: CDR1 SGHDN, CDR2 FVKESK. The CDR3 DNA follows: TGTGCCAGCAGCCAAAGCTTGGGGCTAGGAAACACCATATATTTT. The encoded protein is CASSQSLGLGNTIYF. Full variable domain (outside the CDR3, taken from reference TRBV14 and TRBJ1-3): EAGVTQFPSHSVIEKGQTVTLRCDPISGHDNLYWYRRVMGKEIKFLLHFVKESKQDESGMPNNRFLAERTGGTYSTLKVQPAELEDSGVYFCASSQSLGLGNTIYFGEGSWLTVV.

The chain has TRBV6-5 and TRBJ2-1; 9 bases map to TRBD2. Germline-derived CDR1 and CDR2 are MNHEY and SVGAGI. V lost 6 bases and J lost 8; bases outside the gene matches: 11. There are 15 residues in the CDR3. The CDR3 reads CASRPLAGLSDEQFF. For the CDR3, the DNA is TGTGCCAGCAGGCCTCTAGCGGGGTTGTCGGATGAGCAGTTCTTC.

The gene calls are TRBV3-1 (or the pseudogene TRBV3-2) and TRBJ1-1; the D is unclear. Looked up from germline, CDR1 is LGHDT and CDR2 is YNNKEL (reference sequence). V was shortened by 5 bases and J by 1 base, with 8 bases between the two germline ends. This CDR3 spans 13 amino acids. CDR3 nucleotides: TGTGCCAGCAGCTCTCGACAGAACACTGAAGCTTTCTTT. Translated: CASSSRQNTEAFF.

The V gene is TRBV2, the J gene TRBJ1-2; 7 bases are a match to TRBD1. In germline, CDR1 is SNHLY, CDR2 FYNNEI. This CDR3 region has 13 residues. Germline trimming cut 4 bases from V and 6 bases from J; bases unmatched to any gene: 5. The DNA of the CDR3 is TGTGCCAGCAGTGGACAGGGTCCGCATGGCTACACCTTC. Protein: CASSGQGPHGYTF.

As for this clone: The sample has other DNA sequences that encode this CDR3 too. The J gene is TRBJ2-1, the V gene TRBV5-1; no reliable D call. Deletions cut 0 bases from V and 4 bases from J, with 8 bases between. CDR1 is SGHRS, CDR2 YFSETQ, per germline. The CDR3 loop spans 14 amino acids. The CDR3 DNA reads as TGCGCCAGCAGCTTGGGGCAGATTTACAATGAGCAGTTCTTC. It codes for CASSLGQIYNEQFF.

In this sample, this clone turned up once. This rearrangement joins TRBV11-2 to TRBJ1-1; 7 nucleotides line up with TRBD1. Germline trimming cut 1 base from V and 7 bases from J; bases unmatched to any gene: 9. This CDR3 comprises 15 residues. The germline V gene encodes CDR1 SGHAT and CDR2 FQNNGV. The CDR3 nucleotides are TGTGCCAGCAGCTTAGTATATATAGGGGGCAGTGAAGCTTTCTTT. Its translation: CASSLVYIGGSEAFF.

The CDR3, as DNA: TGTGCCAGCAGCGTACCTTTTACAGGGGGCGTTGGCTACACCTTC. Protein sequence: CASSVPFTGGVGYTF. V usage is TRBV9 and J usage is TRBJ1-2, with TRBD1 matching over 9 bases. Germline CDR1 reads SGDLS; CDR2 reads YYNGEE. V dropped 1 base and J dropped 7; count of bases not matched to a gene: 8. This CDR3 spans 15 amino acids.

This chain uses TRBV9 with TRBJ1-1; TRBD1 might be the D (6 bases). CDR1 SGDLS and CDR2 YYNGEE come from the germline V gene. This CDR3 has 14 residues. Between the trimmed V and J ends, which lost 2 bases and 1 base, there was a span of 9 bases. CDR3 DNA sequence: TGTGCCAGCAGCGTGGTGGGACAGAACACTGAAGCTTTCTTT. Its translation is CASSVVGQNTEAFF.

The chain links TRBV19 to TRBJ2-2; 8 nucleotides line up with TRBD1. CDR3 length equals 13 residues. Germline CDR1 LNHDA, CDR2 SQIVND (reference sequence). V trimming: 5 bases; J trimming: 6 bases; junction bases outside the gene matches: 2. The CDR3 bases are TGTGCCAGTAGTCTACAGGGGGCCGGGGAGCTGTTTTTT. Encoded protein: CASSLQGAGELFF.

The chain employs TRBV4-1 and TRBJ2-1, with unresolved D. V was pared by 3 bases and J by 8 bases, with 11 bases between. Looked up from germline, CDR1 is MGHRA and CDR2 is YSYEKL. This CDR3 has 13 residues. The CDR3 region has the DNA TGCGCCAGCAGCCACCCAGGTACGGATGAGCAGTTCTTC. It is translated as CASSHPGTDEQFF.

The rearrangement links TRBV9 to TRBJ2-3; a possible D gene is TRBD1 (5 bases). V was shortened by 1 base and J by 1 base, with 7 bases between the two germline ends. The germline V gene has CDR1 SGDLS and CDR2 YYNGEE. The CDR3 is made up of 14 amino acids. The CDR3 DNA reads TGTGCCAGCAGCGTATTAGGGGGCACAGATACGCAGTATTTT. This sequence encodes CASSVLGGTDTQYF.

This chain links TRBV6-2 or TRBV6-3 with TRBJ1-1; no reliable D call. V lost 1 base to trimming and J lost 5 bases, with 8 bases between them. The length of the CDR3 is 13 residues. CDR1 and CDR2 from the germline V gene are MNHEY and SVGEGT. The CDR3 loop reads CASSYFSGTEAFF. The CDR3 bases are TGTGCCAGCAGTTACTTTTCGGGGACTGAAGCTTTCTTT.

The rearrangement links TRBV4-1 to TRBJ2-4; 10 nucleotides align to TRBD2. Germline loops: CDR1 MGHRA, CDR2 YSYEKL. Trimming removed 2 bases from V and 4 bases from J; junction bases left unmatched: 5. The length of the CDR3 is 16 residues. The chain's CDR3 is CASSQIPAGGKNIQYF. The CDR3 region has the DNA TGCGCCAGCAGCCAAATCCCAGCGGGGGGGAAAAACATTCAGTACTTC.

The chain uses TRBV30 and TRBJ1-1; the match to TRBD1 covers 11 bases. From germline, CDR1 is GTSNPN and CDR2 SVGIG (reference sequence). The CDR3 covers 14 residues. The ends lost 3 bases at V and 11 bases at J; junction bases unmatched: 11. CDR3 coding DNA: TGTGCCTGGAGCGTCGGGACAGGGGGAAAGGGTGCTTTCTTT. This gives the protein CAWSVGTGGKGAFF.